These 2 T cell receptor beta chains came from one sample sequenced in a study of radiation and T cells in renal cell carcinoma. Generated by immunoSEQ multiplex PCR, the TCRdb table keeps only in-frame clones and is missing some. The sample lists around 95,000 clones, around 83% seen once, with approximately 7.3% in the top ten. Time point specified: blood 4 weeks post-SBRT, at nephrectomy. Treatment in this sample: 15 Gy SBRT to primary tumor, nephrectomy 4 weeks later. The source was blood, collected from a patient whose treatment included radiotherapy and nephrectomy. The receptors were gathered from a man in his 60s with renal cell carcinoma.

This rearrangement joins TRBV28 to TRBJ1-2, with D hard to call. This CDR3 has 11 amino acids. V lost 8 bases and J lost 12, with 16 bases in between. CDR1 is MDHEN and CDR2 is SYDVKM in the germline V gene. The DNA for the CDR3 is TGTGCCAGCGCAAACAGCGGAAAAAACACCTTC. Protein: CASANSGKNTF.

V is TRBV5-1 and J is TRBJ1-1; 9 bases are shared with TRBD1. Per the germline V gene, CDR1 is SGHRS and CDR2 is YFSETQ. Trimming at V came to 7 bases and at J to 3 bases, leaving 4 bases not matched to a gene. CDR3 length: 13 amino acids. The CDR3 coding sequence is TGCGCCAGCGACCGGACAGGGGACACTGAAGCTTTCTTT. Protein: CASDRTGDTEAFF.